The present entry profiles one T cell receptor (beta chain) with its context. This specimen comes from a study of blood T cell repertoires in COVID-19. Study at large: Sites in the United States, Italy and Spain provided acute and convalescent COVID-19 samples. T cells, B-cell-depleted T cells, or PBMCs supplied cDNA or gDNA.

CDR1 is KGHDR and CDR2 is SFDVKD in the germline V gene. V was pared by 4 bases and J by 0 bases, with 8 bases of the junction left unmatched. The CDR3 is 17 residues long. In the authors' workflow: The assay estimated nucleated cells by amplifying reference gene primers. Sequencing used immunoSEQ multiplex PCR; TCRdb keeps in-frame clones, though not all of them. V and J calls and clone size are copied from that table; D and trimming were computed from the DNA. The data hold 150,000 or so clones, with 85% to 90% observed a single time. The source of this sequence is a woman between 40 and 55 years old with acute or convalescent COVID-19. The sequencing input was peripheral blood. The chain employs TRBV24-1 and TRBJ2-1; 7 bases agree with TRBD2. CDR3 sequence reads: CATSDPAGGSSYNEQFF. The CDR3 DNA is TGTGCCACCAGTGACCCGGCCGGCGGGAGCTCCTACAATGAGCAGTTCTTC.